What follows are 2 T cell receptor beta chains derived from one specimen sequenced in a study of OX40 agonist ivuxolimab in advanced cancers. The protocol was immunoSEQ multiplex PCR, while the TCRdb copy is restricted to in-frame clones and leaves out a portion. The sample lists roughly 7,900 clones; roughly 70% were seen once. This sample comprised CD4+ or CD8+ T cells sorted from blood, obtained in a trial of the OX40 agonist ivuxolimab. These receptors were taken from an adult with an advanced solid tumor such as melanoma, head and neck, liver or kidney cancer.

J is TRBJ2-2 and V is TRBV2; D may be TRBD1 (5 bases). This CDR3 is 13 amino acids long. CDR1 and CDR2 from the germline V gene are SNHLY and FYNNEI. V lost 10 bases and J lost 3, with 12 bases in between. The CDR3 DNA reads TGTGCCAAACTGACAGAAGACACCGGGGAGCTGTTTTTT. Amino acids: CAKLTEDTGELFF. The variable domain in full, completed from reference TRBV2 and TRBJ2-2, reads EPEVTQTPSHQVTQMGQEVILRCVPISNHLYFYWYRQILGQKVEFLVSFYNNEISEKSEIFDDQFSVERPDGSNFTLKIRSTKLEDSAMYFCAKLTEDTGELFFGEGSRLTVL.

The J gene is TRBJ2-7, the V gene TRBV11-2; 8 nucleotides align to TRBD2. Looked up from germline, CDR1 is SGHAT and CDR2 is FQNNGV. The CDR3 runs 17 residues. The junction had 9 bases not matched to a gene; V was cut back by 0 bases and J by 2 bases. Here the CDR3 reads CASSLDVFRRGAYEQYF. The CDR3 DNA is TGTGCCAGCAGCTTAGATGTTTTTCGGCGGGGGGCCTACGAGCAGTACTTC.